These T cell receptor beta chains were read from a single sample in a study of shared clonotypes between healthy human individuals. The repertoire was sequenced with immunoSEQ multiplex PCR; TCRdb's copy has only in-frame clones and lacks some. The repertoire holds over 850,000 clones, with more than 75% as singletons. The source material was memory CD4+ T cells from PBMCs. These receptors were collected from a man younger than 35 in good health. Some clones in this sample may be carry-over from other donors' samples. The conserved cysteine and the conserved F or W are not part of the CDR3 here. The order of the fields is V gene, CDR3 protein.

V: TRBV28; CDR3: ASSLSGTGSGNTIY
V: TRBV7-8; CDR3: ASSISPDEQF
V: TRBV6-5; CDR3: ASSLGQGNSPLH
V: TRBV2; CDR3: ASSEGEDTQY
V: TRBV7-3; CDR3: ASARGLGDEQF
V: TRBV29-1; CDR3: SCVFVGVTEAF
V: TRBV6-1; CDR3: ASSEGGVTQY
V: TRBV5-3; CDR3: ARSLGTGLSWGQY
V: TRBV18; CDR3: ASSPGGPSTGVGEQY
V: TRBV5-1; CDR3: ASSRLGGTGELF
V: TRBV6-1; CDR3: ASMGVRVYEQY
V: TRBV7-2; CDR3: ASRPDRGWEKLF
V: TRBV5-1; CDR3: ARESGREVHEQY
V: TRBV11-3; CDR3: ASSLGIGRGPDFQETQY
V: TRBV30; CDR3: AWEGTSPVNEQF
V: TRBV4-2; CDR3: ASSQVAPSTDTQY
V: TRBV13; CDR3: ASSFWGQPQH
V: TRBV28; CDR3: ASSFQLAGLTYEQY
V: TRBV28; CDR3: ASSPRGGGNQPQH
V: TRBV7-2; CDR3: ASSSRPGQPYEQY
V: TRBV28; CDR3: ASRWVNEQF
V: TRBV19; CDR3: ASSGPGALNTEAF
V: TRBV4-1; CDR3: ASSQDTSARPYEQY
V: TRBV28; CDR3: ASSRGVETQY
V: TRBV19; CDR3: ASSERVGETQY
V: TRBV6-5; CDR3: ASSYFGGPNEQY
V: TRBV7-2; CDR3: ASSLFGGQETQY
V: TRBV6-6; CDR3: ASSYTGIQETQY
V: TRBV11-2; CDR3: ASSKDWASGRTSTDTQY
V: TRBV11-3; CDR3: ASSHSTVGANITRGEQY
V: TRBV28; CDR3: ASKMGTSPSGELF
V: TRBV27; CDR3: ASGSSGGPYEQY
V: TRBV27; CDR3: ASSRTVALDTEAF
V: TRBV27; CDR3: ASSSWAGGYETQY
V: TRBV5-6; CDR3: ASSLTRGVDTQY
V: TRBV5-1; CDR3: ASSLASGRTTGTGELF
V: TRBV5-1; CDR3: ASSSSGEETQY
V: TRBV5-4; CDR3: ASSIGGIYNEQF
V: TRBV9; CDR3: ASSVGLAGGPGTGELF
V: TRBV9; CDR3: ASSLRDRANSGNTIY
V: TRBV7-8; CDR3: ASSRDRGVEQF
V: TRBV11-2; CDR3: ASSLSGGGTYGYT
V: TRBV6-1; CDR3: ASLWKGRNYGYT
V: TRBV29-1; CDR3: SGTDRGWDEQY
V: TRBV7-2; CDR3: ASSPGTGELRGYT
V: TRBV28; CDR3: ASSFHGGQAVHGYT
V: TRBV18; CDR3: ASSPARPNSYEQY
V: TRBV19; CDR3: ASSNGMNTEAF
V: TRBV7-9; CDR3: ASGQGRHNEQF
V: TRBV30; CDR3: AWGRLAGTNNEQF
V: TRBV5-8; CDR3: ASSSYYLAGGDEQF
V: TRBV29-1; CDR3: SGGLAGTYEQY
V: TRBV6-1; CDR3: ASSRTGGLMEQY
V: TRBV18; CDR3: ASSPPAGTQY
V: TRBV6-5; CDR3: ASSYLGNQPQH
V: TRBV7-3; CDR3: ASGLGTSEGEQF